This entry describes one T cell receptor beta chain. The TCR beta cDNA libraries carried unique molecular identifiers. TCRdb re-called the PCR reads through MiXCR, storing one row per CDR3 protein. The sample has about 160,000 distinct CDR3 sequences, 30% to 45% seen once; the top ten hold roughly 28%. The data originate from a study of post-analysis software for immune sequencing data. The CDR3 length is 14 residues. Trimming cost V 0 bases and J 12 bases, with 14 bases left between them. Per germline, CDR1 SGHTA and CDR2 FQGNSA. This TCR was recovered from a girl aged 10 to 17 with multiple sclerosis. The chain has TRBV7-2 and TRBJ1-4, with D tentatively TRBD1 (6 bases). This sample comprised blood, obtained after autologous hematopoietic stem cell transplantation. The CDR3 region is CASSLAGGAGELFF. CDR3 DNA: TGTGCCAGCAGCTTAGCGGGGGGCGCGGGGGAACTGTTTTTT.